The clone carrying this TCR beta chain came up once. What it recognizes is unknown. Deletions cut 7 bases from V and 0 bases from J, with 12 bases between. The CDR3 loop spans 14 amino acids. Germline lookup yields CDR1 MNHEY and CDR2 SVGAGI. This sample was included in a study of cytomegalovirus exposure and HLA in healthy donors. The study's findings and limits: Later, an analysis found that TCR clusters from the first cohort tended to co-occur in the roughly 110 validation repertoires. Most TCR sequences were seen very rarely across donors, but some public TCRs occurred in many.

TCRdb keeps only in-frame clones here, not all; method: immunoSEQ multiplex PCR. The profile shows around 150,000 clones, 85% to 90% of them singletons. V and J are TRBV6-5 and TRBJ1-1; D remains unclear. The sequencing input was PBMCs. The sequence was collected from a man younger than 30 in good health and CMV-seronegative. Here the CDR3 DNA reads TGTGCCAGCACGTCAGTTCTCATGAACACTGAAGCTTTCTTT. This encodes CASTSVLMNTEAFF.